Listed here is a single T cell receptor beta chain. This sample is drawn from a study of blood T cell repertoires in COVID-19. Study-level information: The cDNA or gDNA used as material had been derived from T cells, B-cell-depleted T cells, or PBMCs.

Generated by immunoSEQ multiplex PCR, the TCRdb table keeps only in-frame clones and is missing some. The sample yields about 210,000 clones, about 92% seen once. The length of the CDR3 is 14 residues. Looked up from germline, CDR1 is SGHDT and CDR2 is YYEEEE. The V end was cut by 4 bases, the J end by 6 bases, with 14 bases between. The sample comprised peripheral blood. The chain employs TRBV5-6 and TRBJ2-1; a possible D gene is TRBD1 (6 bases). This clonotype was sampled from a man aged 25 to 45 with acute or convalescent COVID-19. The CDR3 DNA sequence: TGTGCCAGCAGCCACCAACAGGGCAGCAATGAGCAGTTCTTC. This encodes CASSHQQGSNEQFF.